Below, 19 T cell receptor beta chains from the same sample are listed, as sequenced in a study of shared clonotypes between healthy human individuals. The data were produced by immunoSEQ multiplex PCR, yet TCRdb's version contains in-frame clones alone and is incomplete. The repertoire holds 600,000 to 800,000 clones, roughly 72% seen once, with 1.8% in the top ten. The source material was memory CD4+ T cells sorted from blood. The subset was: CD45RA-negative fraction. The receptors here all came from a woman aged 25 to 39 in good health.

On this clone: The germline gene is not matched at one end of the junction; a read error may be the cause. The chain carries TRBV6-6 and TRBJ1-4, with D perhaps TRBD1 (5 bases). Germline V gene lookup returns CDR1 MNHNY and CDR2 SVGAGI (reference sequence). The CDR3 covers 16 residues. CDR3 DNA: TGTGCCATCAGTCCGTGGGAGGGGACAACTAATGAAAAACTGTTTTTT. Translating gives CAISPWEGTTNEKLFF.

The chain carries TRBV19 and TRBJ2-5; TRBD2 might be the D (6 bases). Trimming removed 4 bases from V and 5 bases from J, with 20 bases in between. This CDR3 has 16 amino acids. Germline CDR1 and CDR2: LNHDA and SQIVND (reference sequence). The CDR3 DNA reads TGTGCCAGTAGTACCGTTTACGCGGGATACGTGGAGACCCAGTACTTC. Amino acids: CASSTVYAGYVETQYF.

This chain links TRBV27 with TRBJ2-3; TRBD2 aligns across 10 bases. The ends lost 6 bases at V and 4 bases at J; junction bases unmatched: 7. CDR3 length: 15 amino acids. The germline CDR1 and CDR2 sequences are MNHEY and SMNVEV (reference sequence). CDR3 bases: TGTGCCAGCAGAGGGCTAGCGGGAGCGTCAGATACGCAGTATTTT. Its protein product is CASRGLAGASDTQYF.

The chain recombines TRBV6-5 with TRBJ2-2; 8 bases fit TRBD2. J gave up 1 base and V 2 bases, and 3 bases lay outside the gene matches. CDR1 and CDR2 from the germline V gene are MNHEY and SVGAGI. This CDR3 has 16 amino acids. The CDR3 spells CASSYTGRGNTGELFF. The CDR3 DNA follows: TGTGCCAGCAGTTACACCGGGAGGGGGAACACCGGGGAGCTGTTTTTT.

The sample holds many counts of this clone. Additional DNA sequences in this sample encode the identical CDR3. This chain uses TRBV4-1 with TRBJ2-7; maybe TRBD2 (6 bases). CDR1 and CDR2 (germline): MGHRA, YSYEKL. The CDR3 is 13 amino acids. Trimming left V 0 bases short and J 7 bases short, with 10 bases between. CDR3 bases: TGCGCCAGCAGCCAAGACCGGGGGATAGAGCAGTACTTC. As protein: CASSQDRGIEQYF.

The rearrangement links TRBV29-1 to TRBJ1-2; TRBD1 might be the D (6 bases). The CDR3 is made up of 13 amino acids. V lost 7 bases and J lost 3, with 15 bases in between. CDR1 SQVTM and CDR2 ANQGSEA come from the germline V gene. The CDR3 DNA sequence: TGCAGCGCTGTGGGACAAGGGGACTATGGCTACACCTTC. This codes for CSAVGQGDYGYTF.

The rearrangement uses TRBV11-1 and TRBJ2-4; D remains ambiguous. CDR1 is SGHAT, CDR2 FQDESV, per germline (reference sequence). The V end was cut by 5 bases, the J end by 0 bases, with 14 bases between. The CDR3 covers 16 residues. The CDR3 here is CASSPPKELAKNIQYF. CDR3 DNA sequence: TGTGCCAGCAGCCCCCCGAAGGAACTAGCCAAAAACATTCAGTACTTC.

This sequence joins TRBV7-9 and TRBJ2-1; D gene unclear. The V gene lost 3 bases and the J gene lost 2 bases, with 5 bases spanning the gap. Germline CDR1 SEHNR, CDR2 FQNEAQ (reference sequence). The CDR3 consists of 13 residues. CDR3 bases: TGTGCCAGCAGCTTTGGGACCTACAATGAGCAGTTCTTC. Its protein product is CASSFGTYNEQFF.

This clone was counted ten times or more. This chain links TRBV2 with TRBJ2-3; 12 bases are a match to TRBD1. V shed 5 bases and J 5 bases; nucleotides not matched to a gene: 5. Germline V gene data show CDR1 as SNHLY and CDR2 as FYNNEI. There are 15 residues in the CDR3. CDR3 region: CASSRDRGLRDTQYF. CDR3 coding DNA: TGTGCCAGCAGTCGGGACAGGGGGCTGCGAGATACGCAGTATTTT.

V usage is TRBV6-5 and J usage is TRBJ2-7; D uncertain. The V gene lost 6 bases and the J gene lost 2 bases, with 17 bases spanning the gap. CDR3 length equals 15 residues. CDR1 and CDR2 from the germline V gene are MNHEY and SVGAGI. The CDR3 region has the DNA TGTGCCAGCAGGAACGGTGGCTGGCAGACCTACGAGCAGTACTTC. Its translation is CASRNGGWQTYEQYF.

CDR3 protein: CASSLGQGGWEGYTF. The CDR3 nucleotides are TGTGCCAGCAGCTTAGGACAGGGCGGATGGGAAGGCTACACCTTC. The chain is built from TRBV7-2 and TRBJ1-2; the match to TRBD1 covers 7 bases. The J segment lost 8 bases and the V segment lost 1 base, leaving 10 bases of the junction unmatched. The CDR3 is 15 residues long. Germline assignment: CDR1 SGHTA and CDR2 FQGNSA.

The chain couples TRBV19 to TRBJ2-1; no clear D gene. V gave up 2 bases and J gave up 4 bases, with 15 bases separating them. The germline V gene has CDR1 LNHDA and CDR2 SQIVND (reference sequence). This CDR3 contains 16 residues. The CDR3 loop is CASSISRYGTYNEQFF. The CDR3 DNA is TGTGCCAGTAGTATATCCCGTTATGGAACATACAATGAGCAGTTCTTC.

The chain joins TRBV7-2 to TRBJ2-3; 9 bases map to TRBD1. Germline loops: CDR1 SGHTA, CDR2 FQGNSA. V gave up 5 bases and J gave up 2 bases; unmatched junction bases: 5. This CDR3 spans 15 amino acids. The CDR3 here is CASSRQGGVTDTQYF. The CDR3 DNA reads as TGTGCCAGCAGCCGACAGGGGGGAGTCACAGATACGCAGTATTTT. Looking up the rest from reference TRBV7-2 and TRBJ2-3 gives the full variable domain: GAGVSQSPSNKVTEKGKDVELRCDPISGHTALYWYRQSLGQGLEFLIYFQGNSAPDKSGLPSDRFSAERTGGSVSTLTIQRTQQEDSAVYLCASSRQGGVTDTQYFGPGTRLTVL.

V and J are TRBV6-1 and TRBJ1-1; 9 bases align to TRBD1. In germline, CDR1 is MNHNS, CDR2 SASEGT. Trimming removed 4 bases from V and 1 base from J; junction bases left unmatched: 4. The CDR3 length is 15 residues. The CDR3 loop reads CASSVRDRENTEAFF. DNA of the CDR3: TGTGCCAGCAGTGTTCGGGACAGGGAGAACACTGAAGCTTTCTTT.

The V gene is TRBV19, the J gene TRBJ2-2, with unresolved D. V was pared by 5 bases and J by 0 bases, with 19 bases between. The CDR3 sequence is 18 residues long. The germline gives CDR1 LNHDA, CDR2 SQIVND (reference sequence). CDR3 region: CASSFSHTPFANTGELFF. CDR3 bases: TGTGCCAGTAGTTTCTCCCACACTCCGTTCGCGAACACCGGGGAGCTGTTTTTT.

This chain connects TRBV28 to TRBJ1-1; TRBD1 agrees at 12 bases. The CDR3 contains 17 residues. Trimming removed 2 bases from V and 6 bases from J; junction bases left unmatched: 10. Germline V gives CDR1 MDHEN, CDR2 SYDVKM. Here the CDR3 reads CASSLIGTGGSGAEAFF. CDR3 in DNA: TGTGCCAGCAGTTTAATTGGGACAGGGGGCTCCGGGGCTGAAGCTTTCTTT. The full variable domain, rest sourced from reference TRBV28 and TRBJ1-1, is DVKVTQSSRYLVKRTGEKVFLECVQDMDHENMFWYRQDPGLGLRLIYFSYDVKMKEKGDIPEGYSVSREKKERFSLILESASTNQTSMYLCASSLIGTGGSGAEAFFGQGTRLTVV.

The V gene is TRBV4-2, the J gene TRBJ2-7; a weak D match, TRBD1 (6 bases). This CDR3 contains 15 residues. Trimming removed 0 bases from V and 5 bases from J, with 14 bases in between. In germline, CDR1 is LGHNA, CDR2 YNFKEQ. CDR3 bases: TGTGCCAGCAGCCAAGATTTACAGGGTCGCGACGAGCAGTACTTC. As protein: CASSQDLQGRDEQYF.

The rearrangement uses TRBV5-5 and TRBJ1-1; TRBD1 is a possible D gene (5 bases). The CDR3 has 15 amino acids. With 0 bases removed from V and 4 bases from J, the gap between germline ends came to 13 bases. Germline CDR1 and CDR2: SGHKS and YYEKEE (reference sequence). As DNA, the CDR3 is TGTGCCAGCAGCTTGGGGAGGGGCCGGGGCACTGAAGCTTTCTTT. Protein sequence: CASSLGRGRGTEAFF.

The sample holds a few counts of this clone. V and J are TRBV5-1 and TRBJ2-2; the match to TRBD1 covers 8 bases. Trimming took 2 bases from V and 4 from J; bases not matched to a gene: 10. The germline CDR1 and CDR2 sequences are SGHRS and YFSETQ. The CDR3 runs to 17 residues. CDR3 amino acids: CASSFEPGGLRTGELFF. In nucleotides, the CDR3 is TGCGCCAGCAGCTTTGAACCAGGGGGCCTTCGCACCGGGGAGCTGTTTTTT. Supplemented by reference TRBV5-1 and TRBJ2-2, the full variable domain reads KAGVTQTPRYLIKTRGQQVTLSCSPISGHRSVSWYQQTPGQGLQFLFEYFSETQRNKGNFPGRFSGRQFSNSRSEMNVSTLELGDSALYLCASSFEPGGLRTGELFFGEGSRLTVL.